The present entry profiles one TCR beta chain with its context. As yet, its antigen is unknown. This sample is part of a study of cytomegalovirus exposure and HLA in healthy donors. General study points: The authors later found HLA-associated TCR beta chains more clonally expanded than equally common others.

The PCR used 60 Vbeta and 13 Jbeta primers. Only in-frame clones appear in the TCRdb table, and some are missing; sequencing was by immunoSEQ multiplex PCR. The sample has tens of thousands of clones, under 90% seen once; the top ten hold approximately 3.8%. Deletions cut 7 bases from V and 1 base from J, with 11 bases between. The CDR3 consists of 13 residues. CDR1 MDHEN and CDR2 SYDVKM come from the germline V gene. The V call is TRBV28, the J call TRBJ2-7; possibly TRBD2 for D (5 bases). The sequence came from a man over 45 in good health and CMV-seronegative. Sequencing was performed on PBMCs. The CDR3 protein is CASTDGLSYEQYF. As DNA, the CDR3 is TGTGCCAGCACTGATGGACTTTCCTACGAGCAGTACTTC.